This passage covers 11 T cell receptor beta chains from one sample sequenced in a study of cytotoxic CD8 clonotypes in ibrutinib-treated CLL (dated by TCRdb to about 2021). Library preparation used the immunoSEQ multiplex PCR assay. TCRdb carries this immuneACCESS record with in-frame sequences only. Its versions omit some clonotypes, under half of them owing to an unresolved V gene in the studies checked, with the rest unexplained. The sample table lists under 75,000 clones, approximately 71% of them with a count of one. In total, the top ten clones hold around 43% of the sample. This specimen's time point label, interpreted: about a year on ibrutinib. Sequenced material: PBMCs, taken after 12 months of ibrutinib treatment. Receptors originate from a human donor with chronic lymphocytic leukemia.

The rearrangement joins TRBV18 to TRBJ2-1; D might be TRBD2 (6 bases). The V gene's germline CDR1 is KGHSH and CDR2 LQKENI. The CDR3 length is 13 residues. Trimming stripped 2 bases from V and 9 bases from J, with 11 bases between. The CDR3 spells CASSPNRGSEQFF. The CDR3 DNA follows: TGTGCCAGCTCACCAAACCGGGGGAGTGAGCAGTTCTTC.

This clone was seen just once. The rearrangement uses TRBV19 and TRBJ2-5, with 9 bases matching TRBD2. Germline values: CDR1 LNHDA, CDR2 SQIVND (reference sequence). J gave up 1 base and V 6 bases, and 6 bases lay outside the gene matches. The CDR3 sequence is 15 residues long. CDR3 protein: CASSRRREGQETQYF. The CDR3, as DNA: TGTGCCAGTAGCCGCCGGCGGGAGGGCCAAGAGACCCAGTACTTC.

The chain uses TRBV6-6 and TRBJ2-2; unclear D gene. This CDR3 comprises 14 residues. Germline CDR1 and CDR2: MNHNY and SVGAGI (reference sequence). The ends were cut back, 7 bases at V and 1 base at J, with 10 bases in the middle. The chain's CDR3 is CASNGPKNTGELFF. DNA of the CDR3: TGTGCCAGCAATGGACCGAAGAACACCGGGGAGCTGTTTTTT.

The chain uses TRBV6-1 and TRBJ1-2; the D gene is possibly TRBD1 (5 bases). Germline V gives CDR1 MNHNS, CDR2 SASEGT. V lost 10 bases, J lost 2 bases, and 17 bases lay in between. This CDR3 has 14 amino acids. Here the CDR3 reads CATRGEARNYGYTF. CDR3 coding DNA: TGTGCCACTCGGGGGGAGGCCCGAAACTATGGCTACACCTTC.

The chain uses TRBV19 and TRBJ2-7, with D tentatively TRBD1 or TRBD2 (5 bases each). The CDR3 loop spans 17 amino acids. The germline V and J ends were trimmed by 6 bases and 0 bases, with 21 bases remaining between them. Germline-derived CDR1 and CDR2 are LNHDA and SQIVND (reference sequence). This CDR3 is CASSPPLGTPSSYEQYF. Here the CDR3 DNA reads TGTGCCAGTAGCCCTCCCCTCGGGACCCCGAGCTCCTACGAGCAGTACTTC.

In its sample, this clone was seen many times. The rearrangement uses TRBV14 and TRBJ1-1; D gene ambiguous. The germline V gene has CDR1 SGHDN and CDR2 FVKESK. V was cut by 4 bases and J by 0 bases, with 9 bases left in between. CDR3 length: 14 amino acids. The CDR3 sequence is CASSPQWLNTEAFF. CDR3 sequence (DNA): TGTGCCAGCAGCCCGCAATGGTTGAACACTGAAGCTTTCTTT.

The rearrangement joins TRBV29-1 to TRBJ2-3, with D possibly being TRBD2 (6 bases). V dropped 5 bases and J dropped 2 bases, with 20 bases sitting between them. The germline gives CDR1 SQVTM, CDR2 ANQGSEA. This CDR3 contains 16 residues. CDR3 sequence reads: CSVRRARGAFTDTQYF. The CDR3 bases are TGCAGCGTTCGAAGGGCCCGCGGGGCCTTCACAGATACGCAGTATTTT.

The rearrangement links TRBV19 to TRBJ2-1, with TRBD2 matching 8 bases. V lost 8 bases, J lost 7 bases, and 7 bases stayed unmatched. The CDR3 length is 13 residues. In germline, CDR1 is LNHDA, CDR2 SQIVND (reference sequence). CDR3 in amino acids: CASYSTSVNEQFF. The CDR3 DNA sequence: TGTGCCAGTTATTCGACTAGCGTAAATGAGCAGTTCTTC.

The chain recombines TRBV9 with TRBJ2-1; D is unresolved. This CDR3 is 16 amino acids long. CDR1 is SGDLS and CDR2 is YYNGEE in the germline V gene. V gave up 4 bases and J gave up 0 bases, with 14 bases separating them. The DNA for the CDR3 is TGTGCCAGCAGCCCCCGTTCGCTTCGCTCCTACAATGAGCAGTTCTTC. As protein: CASSPRSLRSYNEQFF.

In its sample, this clone was seen a few times. The V and J genes are TRBV6-5 and TRBJ1-2; the D is unclear. CDR1 and CDR2 (germline): MNHEY, SVGAGI. Trimming took 4 bases from V and 4 from J, leaving 7 bases between them. The CDR3 consists of 12 residues. The DNA for the CDR3 is TGTGCCAGCAGTTCCGGCGGCTATGGCTACACCTTC. This codes for CASSSGGYGYTF.

The V and J genes are TRBV5-1 and TRBJ1-1; D is possibly TRBD1 (5 bases). The CDR3 loop spans 15 amino acids. The V gene lost 4 bases and the J gene lost 4 bases, with 17 bases spanning the gap. Germline loops: CDR1 SGHRS, CDR2 YFSETQ. Here the CDR3 DNA reads TGCGCCAGCAGCCCCTCAGGGTACTTGAGCACTGAAGCTTTCTTT. Translation: CASSPSGYLSTEAFF.